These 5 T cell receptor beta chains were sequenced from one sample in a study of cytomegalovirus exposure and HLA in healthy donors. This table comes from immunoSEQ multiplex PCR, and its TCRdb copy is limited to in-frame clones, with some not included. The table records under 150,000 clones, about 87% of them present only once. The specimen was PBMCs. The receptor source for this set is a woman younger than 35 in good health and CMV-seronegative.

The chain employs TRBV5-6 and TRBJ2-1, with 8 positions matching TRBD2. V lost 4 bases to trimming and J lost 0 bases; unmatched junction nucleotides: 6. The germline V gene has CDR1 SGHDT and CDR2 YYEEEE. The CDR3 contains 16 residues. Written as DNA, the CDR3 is TGTGCCAGCAGCCCGAGCGGGAGCCGCTCCTACAATGAGCAGTTCTTC. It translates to CASSPSGSRSYNEQFF. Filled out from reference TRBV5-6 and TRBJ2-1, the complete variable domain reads DAGVTQSPTHLIKTRGQQVTLRCSPKSGHDTVSWYQQALGQGPQFIFQYYEEEERQRGNFPDRFSGHQFPNYSSELNVNALLLGDSALYLCASSPSGSRSYNEQFFGPGTRLTVL.

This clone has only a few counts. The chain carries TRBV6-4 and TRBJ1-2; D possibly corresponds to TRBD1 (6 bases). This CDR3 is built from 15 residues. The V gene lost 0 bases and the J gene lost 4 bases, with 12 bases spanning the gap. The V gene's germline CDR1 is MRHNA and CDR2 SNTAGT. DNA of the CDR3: TGTGCCAGCAGTGACTCGGGGGACAATGTCTATGGCTACACCTTC. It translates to CASSDSGDNVYGYTF.

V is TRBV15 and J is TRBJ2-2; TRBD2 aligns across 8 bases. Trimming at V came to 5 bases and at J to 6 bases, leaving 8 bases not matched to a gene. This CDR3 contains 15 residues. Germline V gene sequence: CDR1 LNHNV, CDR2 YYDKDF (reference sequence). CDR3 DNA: TGTGCCACCAGCGAGACGGGAGGGTATTCCGGGGAGCTGTTTTTT. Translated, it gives CATSETGGYSGELFF.

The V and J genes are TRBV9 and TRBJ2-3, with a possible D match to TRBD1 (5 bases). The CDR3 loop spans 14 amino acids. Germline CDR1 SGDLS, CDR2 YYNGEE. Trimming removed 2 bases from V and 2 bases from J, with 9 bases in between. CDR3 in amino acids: CASSVTVLTDTQYF. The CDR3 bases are TGTGCCAGCAGCGTGACAGTCCTCACAGATACGCAGTATTTT.

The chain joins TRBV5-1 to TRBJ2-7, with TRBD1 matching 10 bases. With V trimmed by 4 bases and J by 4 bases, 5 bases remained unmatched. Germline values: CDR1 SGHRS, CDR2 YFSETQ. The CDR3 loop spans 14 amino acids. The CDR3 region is CASSPPGQGYEQYF. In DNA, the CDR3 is TGCGCCAGCAGCCCACCGGGACAGGGGTACGAGCAGTACTTC.